Included here is one T cell receptor beta chain sequence, with context. Per the germline V gene, CDR1 is LGHNT and CDR2 is FRNRAP. V lost 3 bases to trimming and J lost 8 bases; unmatched junction nucleotides: 12. This CDR3 contains 15 residues. The authors reverse transcribed all of the isolated RNA, so sequencing captured expressed TCRB transcripts. The table came from immunoSEQ multiplex PCR; TCRdb's copy has only in-frame clones and leaves some out. The repertoire holds around 300,000 clones, with 12% to 15% as singletons. This sample was taken from a study of beta chain features in type 1 diabetes.

The material sequenced was central memory CD4+ T cells from blood. The rearrangement joins TRBV12-5 to TRBJ1-2; 7 positions agree with TRBD1. The clonotype comes from a young man in good health. This chain's CDR3 is CASGFELGGREGYTF. The CDR3 DNA follows: TGTGCTAGTGGTTTCGAGTTAGGGGGCAGGGAAGGCTACACCTTC.